The 7 T cell receptor beta chains given below trace back to one sample, sequenced in a study of identical twins. Using its own MiXCR run on the 5' RACE reads, TCRdb lists one record per CDR3 protein. The profile shows hundreds of thousands of distinct CDR3 sequences, more than 9% of them singletons. These data were also reused for a study on yellow fever vaccine responses in identical twins.

The sequencing sample was made of PBMCs. These TCRs come from a woman younger than 35 in good health.

The sample holds many counts of this clonotype. The J gene is TRBJ2-3, the V gene TRBV28; 8 bases agree with TRBD1. Germline values: CDR1 MDHEN, CDR2 SYDVKM. With V trimmed by 6 bases and J by 5 bases, 7 bases remained unmatched. This CDR3 has 14 amino acids. The DNA of the CDR3 is TGTGCCAGCAGCGGACAGGGATTTCAAGATACGCAGTATTTT. Translation gives CASSGQGFQDTQYF.

This clonotype was seen only a few times. The chain employs TRBV11-1 and TRBJ2-3, with TRBD1 matching 9 bases. Germline V gene lookup returns CDR1 SGHAT and CDR2 FQDESV (reference sequence). The J segment lost 5 bases and the V segment lost 2 bases, leaving 14 bases of the junction unmatched. The CDR3 runs to 18 residues. The CDR3 region is CASSLLWSRDRVIDTQYF. The CDR3 bases are TGTGCCAGCAGCTTACTTTGGAGTCGGGACAGGGTCATAGATACGCAGTATTTT.

This chain joins TRBV7-9 and TRBJ1-1, with a tentative D call TRBD1 (6 bases). CDR3 size: 16 residues. Germline loops: CDR1 SEHNR, CDR2 FQNEAQ (reference sequence). V was clipped by 4 bases and J by 0 bases, with 15 bases between them. The CDR3 region is CASSSPRQAMNTEAFF. In DNA, the CDR3 is TGTGCCAGCAGCTCACCGCGACAGGCCATGAACACTGAAGCTTTCTTT.

The chain uses TRBV3-1 and TRBJ1-2; D not resolved. V was clipped by 6 bases and J by 4 bases, with 15 bases between them. Germline lookup yields CDR1 LGHDT and CDR2 YNNKEL (reference sequence). This CDR3 has 14 residues. The CDR3 sequence is CASSHPDGTYGYTF. As DNA, the CDR3 is TGTGCCAGCAGTCACCCGGACGGAACCTATGGCTACACCTTC.

This rearrangement joins TRBV29-1 to TRBJ2-4, with D tentatively TRBD2 (6 bases). Per germline, CDR1 SQVTM and CDR2 ANQGSEA. This CDR3 comprises 11 residues. The V gene lost 4 bases and the J gene lost 8 bases, with 9 bases spanning the gap. The CDR3 coding sequence is TGCAGCGTTGGAAGGGAGGACATTCAGTACTTC. Translated, it gives CSVGREDIQYF.

This chain uses TRBV4-1 with TRBJ2-2, with D possibly TRBD2 on 7 matching bases. Germline V CDR1 and CDR2: MGHRA, YSYEKL. The CDR3 contains 16 residues. The V end was cut by 1 base, the J end by 5 bases, with 14 bases between. CDR3 DNA sequence: TGCGCCAGCAGCCAAGGTTGGGGGGGCGAGACCGGGGAGCTGTTTTTT. Its translation is CASSQGWGGETGELFF.

This clonotype was counted many times. The chain uses TRBV10-3 and TRBJ1-5; perhaps TRBD1 as D (5 bases). Per germline, CDR1 ENHRY and CDR2 SYGVKD. The CDR3 loop spans 14 amino acids. V dropped 6 bases and J dropped 7 bases, with 16 bases sitting between them. DNA of the CDR3: TGTGCCATCAGCGCCGGGGCTGCTGGCCAGCCCCAGCATTTT. Protein: CAISAGAAGQPQHF.